These T cell receptor beta chains were read from a single sample in a study of cytomegalovirus exposure and HLA in healthy donors. TCRdb's table, derived via immunoSEQ multiplex PCR, lists solely in-frame clones and lacks some. The sample yields 90,000 or so clones, around four fifths seen once. Sequenced sample: PBMCs. The receptor source for this set is a boy aged 10-17 years in good health and CMV-seronegative. The CDR3 runs from the conserved cysteine through the conserved F or W. The D gene is left open where the match is weak. Only part of the rows carry a size: once, few, many, or a class if the clone is expanded.

>TRBV7-2|13|-|TRBJ2-1|-
CASSQTGGNEQFF
TGTGCCAGCAGCCAGACAGGAGGCAATGAGCAGTTCTTC
>TRBV7-6|18|-|TRBJ1-5|TRBD1
CASSPRQGGFLSNQPQHF
TGTGCCAGCAGCCCCCGGCAGGGGGGATTCCTTAGCAATCAGCCCCAGCATTTT
>TRBV11-2|17|-|TRBJ2-7|TRBD2
CASSLGRRASGRYEQYF
TGTGCCAGCAGCTTAGGCCGCCGGGCTAGCGGGAGGTACGAGCAGTACTTC
>TRBV7-2|15|once|TRBJ2-1|TRBD1
CASSRRWQGDSEQFF
TGTGCCAGCAGCCGGAGGTGGCAGGGGGATAGCGAGCAGTTCTTC
>TRBV2|16|-|TRBJ1-4|TRBD1
CASSVHRGTTNEKLFF
TGTGCCAGCAGTGTGCACAGGGGGACAACTAATGAAAAACTGTTTTTT
>TRBV4-1|15|once|TRBJ2-7|-
CASSQSGTGAYEQYF
TGCGCCAGCAGCCAATCCGGGACGGGAGCCTACGAGCAGTACTTC
>TRBV29-1|13|-|TRBJ2-2|-
CSVVTGNTGELFF
TGCAGCGTTGTGACTGGAAACACCGGGGAGCTGTTTTTT
>TRBV2|17|-|TRBJ2-4|TRBD2
CASKGLGGTIAKNIQYF
TGTGCCAGCAAGGGCCTCGGGGGGACGATAGCCAAAAACATTCAGTACTTC
>TRBV28|17|-|TRBJ2-7|TRBD2
CASSPIGGGPTAYEQYF
TGTGCCAGCAGTCCCATTGGGGGGGGTCCCACAGCCTACGAGCAGTACTTC
>TRBV19|12|-|TRBJ1-2|-
CASNEINYGYTF
TGTGCCAGTAACGAGATTAACTATGGCTACACCTTC
>TRBV4-1|14|-|TRBJ2-1|-
CASSQTSSTHEQFF
TGCGCCAGCAGCCAAACTAGCTCGACCCATGAGCAGTTCTTC
>TRBV5-6|13|once|TRBJ1-2|TRBD1
CASSDRVFIGYTF
TGTGCCAGCAGTGACAGGGTTTTCATTGGCTACACCTTC
>TRBV10-1|13|-|TRBJ2-7|-
CASSPGVPYEQYF
TGCGCCAGCAGTCCAGGGGTTCCCTACGAGCAGTACTTC
>TRBV19|13|-|TRBJ2-7|-
CASSMVFGYEQYF
TGTGCCAGTAGTATGGTTTTCGGGTACGAGCAGTACTTC
>TRBV6-6|12|-|TRBJ2-7|-
CASSTGFNEQYF
TGTGCCAGCAGTACGGGGTTTAACGAGCAGTACTTC
>TRBV7-9|17|-|TRBJ1-4|-
CASSRELGGLVSEKLFF
TGTGCCAGCAGCCGTGAATTGGGGGGGCTCGTCTCGGAAAAACTGTTTTTT
>TRBV10-2|14|-|TRBJ2-7|TRBD1
CASSEDRGRSEQYF
TGCGCCAGCAGTGAGGACAGGGGGCGGTCCGAGCAGTACTTC
>TRBV2|15|-|TRBJ2-3|TRBD2
CASSDEAGASDTQYF
TGTGCCAGCAGTGATGAAGCGGGAGCTTCAGATACGCAGTATTTT
>TRBV27|13|few|TRBJ2-7|-
CASLGGNSYEQYF
TGTGCCAGCCTTGGGGGGAACTCCTACGAGCAGTACTTC
>TRBV6-5|16|-|TRBJ1-6|TRBD1
CASSYSTTGGYSPLHF
TGTGCCAGCAGTTACTCAACGACAGGGGGATATTCACCCCTCCACTTT
>TRBV5-4|16|-|TRBJ2-5|TRBD2
CASSPGLAGGPETQYF
TGTGCCAGCAGCCCCGGACTAGCGGGAGGGCCGGAGACCCAGTACTTC
>TRBV7-9|17|once|TRBJ2-3|TRBD2
CASSSRTSGGSTDTQYF
TGTGCCAGCAGCTCGAGGACTAGCGGGGGGTCCACAGATACGCAGTATTTT
>TRBV7-9|15|-|TRBJ2-5|TRBD2
CASSTTGGARETQYF
TGTGCCAGCAGTACTACGGGGGGGGCTCGAGAGACCCAGTACTTC
>TRBV13|15|-|TRBJ1-1|TRBD1
CASSLPGGTNTEAFF
TGTGCCAGCAGCTTACCAGGGGGGACGAACACTGAAGCTTTCTTT
>TRBV7-9|14|-|TRBJ1-6|TRBD1
CASRSQGGNSPLHF
TGTGCCAGCAGGTCACAGGGGGGAAATTCACCCCTCCACTTT